This entry lists 30 T cell receptor beta chains sequenced from one sample in a study of T cell responses to AZD1222 COVID-19 vaccine. The table came from immunoSEQ multiplex PCR; TCRdb's copy has only in-frame clones and leaves some out. The sample lists roughly 84,000 clones, 80% to 90% occurring once. The starting material was peripheral blood, obtained 28 days after the second AZD1222 dose. The source of these receptors is an adult who received the AZD1222 COVID-19 vaccine.

This clone came up a few times. The V call is TRBV27, the J call TRBJ1-1; D not certain. This CDR3 spans 15 amino acids. V was trimmed by 0 bases and J by 1 base, leaving 9 bases between them. Germline V lookup: CDR1 MNHEY, CDR2 SMNVEV (reference sequence). The CDR3 bases are TGTGCCAGCAGTTTATCTTACAGCCAGAACACTGAAGCTTTCTTT. Translating it yields CASSLSYSQNTEAFF.

In this sample, this clone turned up once. The junction does not match germline at one end; this may be a read error. The CDR3 DNA reads TGTGCCACCAGCTCCCACAATGAGCAGTTCTTC. It specifies CATSSHNEQFF. This chain joins TRBV24-1 and TRBJ2-1; D gene ambiguous. The CDR3 runs to 11 residues. Germline CDR1 is KGHDR and CDR2 is SFDVKD.

The CDR3 protein is CASSPGTGGITGELFF. The CDR3 DNA is TGTGCCAGCTCGCCCGGGACAGGGGGCATCACCGGGGAGCTGTTTTTT. V is TRBV18 and J is TRBJ2-2, with TRBD1 matching 12 bases. The CDR3 totals 16 residues. Germline trimming cut 6 bases from V and 4 bases from J; bases unmatched to any gene: 6. Germline loops: CDR1 KGHSH, CDR2 LQKENI.

The chain has TRBV9 and TRBJ2-3, with 9 bases identical to TRBD2. V lost 3 bases, J lost 3 bases, and 8 bases stayed unmatched. The CDR3 runs 16 residues. Germline V gene lookup returns CDR1 SGDLS and CDR2 YYNGEE. The CDR3 DNA is TGTGCCAGCAGCGCGCCCTTCAGCGGGGGGACAGATACGCAGTATTTT. Translation: CASSAPFSGGTDTQYF.

The rearrangement uses TRBV7-9 and TRBJ2-6, with D unresolved. CDR1 is SEHNR and CDR2 is FQNEAQ in the germline V gene (reference sequence). CDR3 size: 13 residues. The V gene lost 8 bases and the J gene lost 4 bases, with 9 bases spanning the gap. The CDR3 loop reads CASVGWGANVLTF. In nucleotides, the CDR3 is TGTGCCAGCGTGGGTTGGGGGGCCAACGTCCTGACTTTC.

The chain links TRBV24-1 to TRBJ2-2; the D is unclear. The V end was cut by 6 bases, the J end by 1 base, with 8 bases between. Germline-derived CDR1 and CDR2 are KGHDR and SFDVKD. The CDR3 length is 14 residues. The CDR3 DNA is TGTGCCACCAGTTTGGCTGAGAACACCGGGGAGCTGTTTTTT. It encodes CATSLAENTGELFF.

The DNA of the CDR3 is TGCGCCAGCAGCCAAGGCAGGGAGGATCAGCCCCAGCATTTT. Translating it yields CASSQGREDQPQHF. The chain employs TRBV4-1 and TRBJ1-5, with a possible D match to TRBD1 (5 bases). This CDR3 spans 14 amino acids. Germline CDR1 is MGHRA and CDR2 is YSYEKL. V was trimmed by 1 base and J by 5 bases, leaving 9 bases between them.

This clone was recorded once. This sequence joins TRBV2 and TRBJ2-2; either TRBD1 or TRBD2 may fit D (6 bases each). Looked up from germline, CDR1 is SNHLY and CDR2 is FYNNEI. Trimming left V 7 bases short and J 7 bases short, with 13 bases between. The CDR3 has 13 amino acids. CDR3 bases: TGTGCCAGCACCAACAGGGAGGACGGGGAGCTGTTTTTT. Translating gives CASTNREDGELFF.

This clone was counted once. The chain links TRBV19 to TRBJ2-3, with D possibly being TRBD1 or TRBD2 (8 bases each). V lost 5 bases to trimming and J lost 3 bases, with 18 bases between them. This CDR3 is built from 16 residues. Germline CDR1 and CDR2: LNHDA and SQIVND (reference sequence). The CDR3 reads CASSSRQGTRTDTQYF. CDR3 DNA: TGTGCCAGTAGTTCTCGACAGGGGACTAGGACAGATACGCAGTATTTT. The full variable domain, completed using reference TRBV19 and TRBJ2-3, is DGGITQSPKYLFRKEGQNVTLSCEQNLNHDAMYWYRQDPGQGLRLIYYSQIVNDFQKGDIAEGYSVSREKKESFPLTVTSAQKNPTAFYLCASSSRQGTRTDTQYFGPGTRLTVL.

The chain combines TRBV5-1 with TRBJ2-1; 13 bases agree with TRBD2. The CDR3 covers 21 residues. The germline V gene has CDR1 SGHRS and CDR2 YFSETQ. Trimming removed 3 bases from V and 4 bases from J; junction bases left unmatched: 19. CDR3 region: CASSWPVGLAGSKRLYNEQFF. DNA for the CDR3: TGCGCCAGCAGCTGGCCGGTGGGACTAGCGGGGTCGAAGCGCCTATACAATGAGCAGTTCTTC.

The DNA of the CDR3 is TGTGCCAGCAGCTTAATTTTCAGGGCCGTCTACGAGCAGTACTTC. Encoded protein: CASSLIFRAVYEQYF. The chain combines TRBV7-2 with TRBJ2-7; D might be TRBD1 (5 bases). The CDR3 is 15 residues long. V was pared by 2 bases and J by 3 bases, with 14 bases between. Germline V gene data show CDR1 as SGHTA and CDR2 as FQGNSA.

The genes are TRBV7-6 and TRBJ1-1; D gene ambiguous. This CDR3 is built from 13 residues. The germline V gene encodes CDR1 SGHVS and CDR2 FNYEAQ. The germline V and J ends were trimmed by 1 base and 9 bases, with 12 bases remaining between them. The CDR3 sequence is CASSLDYYSQAFF. Written as DNA, the CDR3 is TGTGCCAGCAGCTTAGACTACTATAGCCAAGCTTTCTTT.

This clone was seen only once. The chain has TRBV6-5 and TRBJ1-2; D call uncertain. Germline V gives CDR1 MNHEY, CDR2 SVGAGI. The length of the CDR3 is 12 residues. Trimming left V 5 bases short and J 2 bases short, with 6 bases between. In DNA form, the CDR3 reads TGTGCCAGCAGTCAGAAGAACTATGGCTACACCTTC. This translates into CASSQKNYGYTF.

This clone was found a few times. The rearrangement joins TRBV18 to TRBJ2-2; 8 nucleotides match TRBD2. The junction had 10 bases not matched to a gene; V was cut back by 3 bases and J by 1 base. This CDR3 is built from 18 residues. In germline, CDR1 is KGHSH, CDR2 LQKENI. The CDR3 spells CASSPKQAGAQNTGELFF. CDR3 coding DNA: TGTGCCAGCTCACCTAAGCAAGCGGGAGCTCAGAACACCGGGGAGCTGTTTTTT. The variable domain in full, completed from reference TRBV18 and TRBJ2-2, reads NAGVMQNPRHLVRRRGQEARLRCSPMKGHSHVYWYRQLPEEGLKFMVYLQKENIIDESGMPKERFSAEFPKEGPSILRIQQVVRGDSAAYFCASSPKQAGAQNTGELFFGEGSRLTVL.

V and J are TRBV5-5 and TRBJ1-6; D perhaps matches TRBD1 (6 bases). The CDR3 contains 16 residues. Germline loops: CDR1 SGHKS, CDR2 YYEKEE (reference sequence). Trimming took 3 bases from V and 8 from J, leaving 18 bases between them. The CDR3 nucleotides read TGTGCCAGCAGCTCCTCGGACAGAGGAGGGGATTCACCCCTCCACTTT. Translating gives CASSSSDRGGDSPLHF.

The V call is TRBV24-1, the J call TRBJ1-1; no clear D gene. The V and J ends lost 1 base and 9 bases respectively, with 8 bases between them. There are 12 residues in the CDR3. Germline V gives CDR1 KGHDR, CDR2 SFDVKD. CDR3 bases: TGTGCCACCAGTGATTTACTCAATCAAGCTTTCTTT. Its translation is CATSDLLNQAFF.

The rearrangement joins TRBV29-1 to TRBJ1-3; no reliable D call. CDR3 length: 12 amino acids. V was pared by 4 bases and J by 2 bases, with 6 bases between. Germline loops: CDR1 SQVTM, CDR2 ANQGSEA. DNA for the CDR3: TGCAGCGTTGCGACGGCTGGAAACACCATATATTTT. Its protein product is CSVATAGNTIYF.

The gene calls are TRBV7-8 and TRBJ1-5; possibly TRBD1 for D (6 bases). V dropped 4 bases and J dropped 2 bases, with 6 bases sitting between them. Germline lookup yields CDR1 SGHVS and CDR2 FQNEAQ. The CDR3 sequence is 13 residues long. The CDR3 loop reads CASSYRGNQPQHF. In DNA form, the CDR3 reads TGTGCCAGCAGCTACAGGGGCAATCAGCCCCAGCATTTT.

The chain uses TRBV28 and TRBJ1-2; 10 nucleotides align to TRBD1. The ends lost 2 bases at V and 8 bases at J; junction bases unmatched: 8. The germline V gene encodes CDR1 MDHEN and CDR2 SYDVKM. The CDR3 contains 15 residues. Here the CDR3 reads CASSLPDRGHSGYTF. In nucleotides, the CDR3 is TGTGCCAGCAGTTTACCAGACAGGGGGCATAGCGGCTACACCTTC.

As for this clone: The sample contains more than one DNA sequence encoding this CDR3. This rearrangement joins TRBV19 to TRBJ1-2; 7 bases are a match to TRBD1. The CDR3 is 14 residues long. CDR1 is LNHDA and CDR2 is SQIVND in the germline V gene (reference sequence). Trimming took 4 bases from V and 0 from J; bases not matched to a gene: 2. The CDR3 DNA reads as TGTGCCAGTAGTAGGGACAGAGCTAACTATGGCTACACCTTC. This translates into CASSRDRANYGYTF.

The V call is TRBV2, the J call TRBJ2-1; no firm D call. Germline V gene data show CDR1 as SNHLY and CDR2 as FYNNEI. The CDR3 contains 14 residues. Trimming took 5 bases from V and 6 from J, leaving 14 bases between them. CDR3 in amino acids: CASSQSHLPNEQFF. CDR3 sequence (DNA): TGTGCCAGCAGTCAAAGCCATCTACCCAATGAGCAGTTCTTC.

This chain links TRBV3-1 (or the pseudogene TRBV3-2) with TRBJ2-5; 9 bases agree with TRBD2. Germline trimming cut 2 bases from V and 2 bases from J; bases unmatched to any gene: 9. Germline CDR1 and CDR2: LGHDT and YNNKEL (reference sequence). The CDR3 extends over 17 amino acids. The CDR3 DNA follows: TGTGCCAGCAGCCAACATAGGGGACTAGCCTCACAAGAGACCCAGTACTTC. Amino acids: CASSQHRGLASQETQYF.

The chain recombines TRBV2 with TRBJ1-1; D is unresolved. Germline CDR1 and CDR2: SNHLY and FYNNEI. The CDR3 runs to 14 residues. V lost 0 bases, J lost 1 base, and 6 bases lay in between. Here the CDR3 reads CASSEANRNTEAFF. DNA for the CDR3: TGTGCCAGCAGTGAAGCGAACAGGAACACTGAAGCTTTCTTT.

The chain combines TRBV7-2 with TRBJ2-5; TRBD2 agrees at 10 bases. This CDR3 spans 15 amino acids. Germline CDR1 is SGHTA and CDR2 is FQGNSA. V was clipped by 5 bases and J by 0 bases; unmatched bases: 3. CDR3 sequence: CASSVSGGYQETQYF. The CDR3 region has the DNA TGTGCCAGCAGCGTTAGCGGGGGGTACCAAGAGACCCAGTACTTC. The variable domain in full, with the rest retrieved from reference TRBV7-2 and TRBJ2-5, is GAGVSQSPSNKVTEKGKDVELRCDPISGHTALYWYRQSLGQGLEFLIYFQGNSAPDKSGLPSDRFSAERTGGSVSTLTIQRTQQEDSAVYLCASSVSGGYQETQYFGPGTRLLVL.

V and J are TRBV24-1 and TRBJ2-3; 8 bases line up with TRBD2. The CDR3 is 15 residues long. Losses at the gene ends were 1 base for V and 6 bases for J; bases not matched to a gene: 5. Germline CDR1 is KGHDR and CDR2 is SFDVKD. Here the CDR3 reads CATSDFSSGRDTQYF. CDR3 in DNA: TGTGCCACCAGTGATTTCTCTAGCGGGCGCGATACGCAGTATTTT.

The rearrangement uses TRBV18 and TRBJ2-5; D ambiguous. The CDR3 runs 12 residues. Per the germline V gene, CDR1 is KGHSH and CDR2 is LQKENI. Trimming cost V 2 bases and J 7 bases, with 8 bases left between them. The CDR3 bases are TGTGCCAGCTCACCATCCGGCGCGACCCAGTACTTC. This translates into CASSPSGATQYF.

The genes are TRBV2 and TRBJ1-6, with TRBD1 matching 9 bases. Germline V lookup: CDR1 SNHLY, CDR2 FYNNEI. The CDR3 extends over 13 amino acids. With 10 bases clipped from V and 8 bases from J, the junction kept 6 bases outside the gene matches. The DNA of the CDR3 is TGTGCCACCGGGGACAGGGACTATTCACCCCTCCACTTT. Protein sequence: CATGDRDYSPLHF.

The chain has TRBV6-1 and TRBJ2-7; 10 bases are a match to TRBD2. V was pared by 1 base and J by 1 base, with 7 bases of the junction left unmatched. The CDR3 totals 17 residues. Germline loops: CDR1 MNHNS, CDR2 SASEGT. The CDR3 DNA follows: TGTGCCAGCAGTGAAGGCCTAGCGGGGGATCTATCCTACGAGCAGTACGTC. This gives the protein CASSEGLAGDLSYEQYV.

CDR3 amino acids: CASSPQHLRQAPSGNTIYF. In DNA form, the CDR3 reads TGTGCCAGCTCACCACAACACCTGAGACAGGCCCCCTCTGGAAACACCATATATTTT. This chain uses TRBV18 with TRBJ1-3, with a tentative D call TRBD1 (6 bases). Germline CDR1 KGHSH, CDR2 LQKENI. CDR3 length: 19 amino acids. Trimming removed 1 base at V and 0 bases at J, with 19 bases between.

The chain joins TRBV6-4 to TRBJ2-3, with 8 bases fitting TRBD2. Losses at the gene ends were 4 bases for V and 4 bases for J; bases not matched to a gene: 1. The CDR3 covers 13 residues. From germline, CDR1 is MRHNA and CDR2 SNTAGT. The CDR3 loop is CASSVTSADTQYF. CDR3 nucleotides: TGTGCCAGCAGTGTGACTAGCGCAGATACGCAGTATTTT.